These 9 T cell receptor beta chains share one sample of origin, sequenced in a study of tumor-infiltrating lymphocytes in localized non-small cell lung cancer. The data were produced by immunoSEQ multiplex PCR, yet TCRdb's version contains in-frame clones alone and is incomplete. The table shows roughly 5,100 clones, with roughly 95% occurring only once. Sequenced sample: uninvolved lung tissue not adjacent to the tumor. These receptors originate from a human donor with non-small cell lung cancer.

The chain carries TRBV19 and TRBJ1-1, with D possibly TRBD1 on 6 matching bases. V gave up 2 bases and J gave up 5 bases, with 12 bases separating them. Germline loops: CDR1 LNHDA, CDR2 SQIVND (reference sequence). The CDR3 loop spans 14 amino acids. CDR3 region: CASSIQGRGTEAFF. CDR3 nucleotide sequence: TGTGCCAGTAGTATACAGGGGCGGGGAACTGAAGCTTTCTTT.

In DNA, the CDR3 is TGTGCCAGTACCCCCAGCGCGGGGGGGGCCATCTACGAGCAGTACTTC. This gives the protein CASTPSAGGAIYEQYF. The chain is built from TRBV19 and TRBJ2-7, with TRBD2 matching over 9 bases. Germline CDR1 is LNHDA and CDR2 is SQIVND (reference sequence). This CDR3 region has 16 residues. The junction had 13 bases not matched to a gene; V was cut back by 7 bases and J by 3 bases.

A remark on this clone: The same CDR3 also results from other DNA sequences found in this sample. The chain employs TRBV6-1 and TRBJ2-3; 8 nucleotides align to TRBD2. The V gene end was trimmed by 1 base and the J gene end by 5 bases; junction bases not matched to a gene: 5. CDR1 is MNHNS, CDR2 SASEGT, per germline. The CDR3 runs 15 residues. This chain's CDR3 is CASSEGSGGQDTQYF. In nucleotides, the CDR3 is TGTGCCAGCAGTGAAGGAAGCGGGGGACAAGATACGCAGTATTTT.

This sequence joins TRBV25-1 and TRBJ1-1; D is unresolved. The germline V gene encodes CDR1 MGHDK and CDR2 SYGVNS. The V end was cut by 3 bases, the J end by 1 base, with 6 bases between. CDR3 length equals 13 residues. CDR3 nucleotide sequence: TGTGCCAGCAGTGATCCTAGGAACACTGAAGCTTTCTTT. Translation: CASSDPRNTEAFF.

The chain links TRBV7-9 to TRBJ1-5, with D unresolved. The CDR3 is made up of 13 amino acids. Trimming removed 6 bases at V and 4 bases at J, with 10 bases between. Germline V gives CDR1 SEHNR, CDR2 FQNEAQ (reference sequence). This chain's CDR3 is CASSLTSNQPQHF. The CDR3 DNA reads TGTGCCAGCAGTTTAACCAGTAATCAGCCCCAGCATTTT. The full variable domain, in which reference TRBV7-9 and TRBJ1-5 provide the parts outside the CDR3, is DTGVSQNPRHKITKRGQNVTFRCDPISEHNRLYWYRQTLGQGPEFLTYFQNEAQLEKSRLLSDRFSAERPKGSFSTLEIQRTEQGDSAMYLCASSLTSNQPQHFGDGTRLSIL.

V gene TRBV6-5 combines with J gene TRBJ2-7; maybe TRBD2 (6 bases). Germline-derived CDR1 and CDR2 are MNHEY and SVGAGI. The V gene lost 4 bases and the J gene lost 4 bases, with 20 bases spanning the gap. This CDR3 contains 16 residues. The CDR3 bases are TGTGCCAGCAGTTCAATCGCCGGGAGCCATCAATACGAGCAGTACTTC. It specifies CASSSIAGSHQYEQYF.

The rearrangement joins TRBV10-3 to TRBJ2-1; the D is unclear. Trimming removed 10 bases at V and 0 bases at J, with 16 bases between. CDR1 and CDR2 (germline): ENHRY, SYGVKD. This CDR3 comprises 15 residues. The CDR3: CATQDSGSSYNEQFF. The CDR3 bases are TGTGCCACTCAAGATTCTGGAAGCTCCTACAATGAGCAGTTCTTC.

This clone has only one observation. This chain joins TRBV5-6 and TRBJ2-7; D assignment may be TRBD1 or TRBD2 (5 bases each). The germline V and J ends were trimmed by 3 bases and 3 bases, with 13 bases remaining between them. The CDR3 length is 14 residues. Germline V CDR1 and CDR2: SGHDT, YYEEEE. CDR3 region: CASSYRTGHYEQYF. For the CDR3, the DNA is TGTGCCAGCAGCTACCGGACTGGACACTACGAGCAGTACTTC.

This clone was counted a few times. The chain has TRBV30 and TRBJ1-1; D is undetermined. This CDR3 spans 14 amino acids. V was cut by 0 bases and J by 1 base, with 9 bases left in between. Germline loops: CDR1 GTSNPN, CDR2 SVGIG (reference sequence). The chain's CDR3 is CAWSVGLANTEAFF. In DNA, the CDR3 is TGTGCCTGGAGTGTAGGCTTGGCGAACACTGAAGCTTTCTTT.